These T cell receptor beta chains were read from a single sample in a study of PD-1 blockade in mismatch repair-deficient tumors. Some clones are missing from TCRdb's copy, which holds only in-frame ones; the method was immunoSEQ multiplex PCR. The sample shows 65,000 to 80,000 clones, more than 75% of them seen only once. This specimen was peripheral blood, taken 2 weeks after starting pembrolizumab. These receptors came from an adult with mismatch repair-deficient cancer. The CDR3 runs from the conserved cysteine through the conserved F or W. D genes are given only for firm matches. The listing skips clone size in some rows; elsewhere it reads once, few, many or a size class.

clone_size	v_call	j_call	d_call	cdr3_length	cdr3_nt	cdr3_aa
once	TRBV27	TRBJ1-1	-	18	TGTGCCAGCAGTCCCTCTCACCGGGAGCTAATACGGGGCACTGAAGCTTTCTTT	CASSPSHRELIRGTEAFF
-	TRBV11-2	TRBJ2-3	-	12	TGTGCCAGCAGCGGCGCGGGGGATACGCAGTATTTT	CASSGAGDTQYF
few	TRBV18	TRBJ1-5	-	13	TGTGCCAGCTCAGGGACAACAAATCAGCCCCAGCATTTT	CASSGTTNQPQHF
-	TRBV6-1	TRBJ1-5	TRBD1	16	TGTGCCAGCAGTGAACTGACAGGGGGCAGGTGGCAGCCCCAGCATTTT	CASSELTGGRWQPQHF
-	TRBV10-2	TRBJ2-1	-	14	TGCGCCAGCACGCAGAGCGAGTTAAACAATGAGCAGTTCTTC	CASTQSELNNEQFF
once	TRBV2	TRBJ2-1	TRBD2	19	TGTGCCAGCAGTGAAGGTCGGAATAGCGGGAGGCAAATCTACAATGAGCAGTTCTTC	CASSEGRNSGRQIYNEQFF
few	TRBV27	TRBJ2-1	TRBD1	14	TGTGCCAGCGCTGGGACAGGGGGCAACAATGAGCAGTTCTTC	CASAGTGGNNEQFF
-	TRBV5-6	TRBJ2-1	TRBD2	16	TGTGCCAGCGTCGGGACTAGCGGGAGGACTTGGGATGAGCAGTTCTTC	CASVGTSGRTWDEQFF
-	TRBV19	TRBJ2-7	-	15	TGTGCCAGTAGTATGACTGAGGGCCTCGTCTACGAGCAGTACTTC	CASSMTEGLVYEQYF
once	TRBV6-5	TRBJ1-1	-	15	TGTGCCAGCAGTTACTCGAACAGTTTAAACACTGAAGCTTTCTTT	CASSYSNSLNTEAFF
-	TRBV6-4	TRBJ1-1	TRBD1	15	TGTGCCAGCAGTGATCGGACAGGACGGAACACTGAAGCTTTCTTT	CASSDRTGRNTEAFF
-	TRBV18	TRBJ1-1	TRBD1	15	TGTGCCAGCTCACCGCTACAGGGGGTGGACACTGAAGCTTTCTTT	CASSPLQGVDTEAFF
few	TRBV7-9	TRBJ1-2	-	13	TGTGCCAGCAGCTTGGGAAAGAAGGAGGGCTACACCTTC	CASSLGKKEGYTF
-	TRBV9	TRBJ2-1	TRBD2	17	TGTGCCAGCAGCGTAGCAGGAGGCGGGAGGACCAACAATGAGCAGTTCTTC	CASSVAGGGRTNNEQFF
-	TRBV9	TRBJ2-2	TRBD1	16	TGTGCCAGCAGCGTAGGGACAGGGGGTAACACCGGGGAGCTGTTTTTT	CASSVGTGGNTGELFF
-	TRBV28	TRBJ2-4	-	16	TGTGCCAGCAGTGTGGCAGGGGCTTTAGCCAAAAACATTCAGTACTTC	CASSVAGALAKNIQYF
-	TRBV7-9	TRBJ1-2	-	16	TGTGCCAGCAGCTTAGGAGGCAGGGTAGCTAACTATGGCTACACCTTC	CASSLGGRVANYGYTF
-	TRBV6-5	TRBJ2-3	-	13	TGTGCCAGCAGTTATCTATCACAGGATACGCAGTATTTT	CASSYLSQDTQYF
-	TRBV5-1	TRBJ2-7	TRBD2	16	TGCGCCAGCAGCTTTGAGTCCGGGACTAGCGGGATCGAGCAGTACTTC	CASSFESGTSGIEQYF
-	TRBV6-6	TRBJ2-7	-	15	TGTGCCAGCAGTTACGCGAACAGTAAGGGCCACGAGCAGTACTTC	CASSYANSKGHEQYF
-	TRBV5-6	TRBJ1-5	TRBD1	16	TGTGCCAGCAGTTTTTACCGGACAGGGAGTAATCAGCCCCAGCATTTT	CASSFYRTGSNQPQHF
few	TRBV19	TRBJ1-1	-	16	TGTGCCAGTAGTATAGTTGGGACAAAGATCAACACTGAAGCTTTCTTT	CASSIVGTKINTEAFF
-	TRBV7-2	TRBJ2-1	-	13	TGTGCCAGCAGCTTTGGGACTTTCGGTGAGCAGTTCTTC	CASSFGTFGEQFF
-	TRBV29-1	TRBJ1-2	-	12	TGCAGCGTGACGGCGGACAGCTATGGCTACACCTTC	CSVTADSYGYTF
-	TRBV7-9	TRBJ2-3	-	15	TGTGCCAGCAGCTTAGGAATCCAGGGCACAGATACGCAGTATTTT	CASSLGIQGTDTQYF
-	TRBV11-3	TRBJ2-7	-	15	TGTGCCAGCAGCCCATGGGGGACTGGGATCTACGAGCAGTACTTC	CASSPWGTGIYEQYF
-	TRBV4-2	TRBJ2-1	TRBD2	16	TGTGCCAGCAGCGGAAGGACTAGCGGGTCCTACAATGAGCAGTTCTTC	CASSGRTSGSYNEQFF
-	TRBV7-8	TRBJ2-1	TRBD2	17	TGTGCCAGCAGCCTATCGAGGACTAGCGGGAGTGATCATGAGCAGTTCTTC	CASSLSRTSGSDHEQFF
-	TRBV6-5	TRBJ2-2	-	14	TGTGCCAGCAGTTACGGGGTATTCACCGGGGAGCTGTTTTTT	CASSYGVFTGELFF